This T cell receptor (beta chain) was profiled in a study of identifying expanded T cells in peripheral blood. The assay was immunoSEQ multiplex PCR, and TCRdb's table has in-frame clones only and misses some. The repertoire includes 100,000 to 150,000 clones, about 88% of them detected once, and 8.4% sits in the top ten. The germline V gene has CDR1 SGHTA and CDR2 FQGNSA. This CDR3 comprises 14 residues. V lost 4 bases, J lost 5 bases, and 7 bases stayed unmatched. This TCR was recovered from a person aged 18 to 70 in good health. V usage is TRBV7-2 and J usage is TRBJ2-5; 7 bases fit TRBD2. Sequencing was done on a sample of blood. This chain's CDR3 is CASSWGGGSETQYF. The CDR3, as DNA: TGTGCCAGCAGCTGGGGCGGGGGATCGGAGACCCAGTACTTC.